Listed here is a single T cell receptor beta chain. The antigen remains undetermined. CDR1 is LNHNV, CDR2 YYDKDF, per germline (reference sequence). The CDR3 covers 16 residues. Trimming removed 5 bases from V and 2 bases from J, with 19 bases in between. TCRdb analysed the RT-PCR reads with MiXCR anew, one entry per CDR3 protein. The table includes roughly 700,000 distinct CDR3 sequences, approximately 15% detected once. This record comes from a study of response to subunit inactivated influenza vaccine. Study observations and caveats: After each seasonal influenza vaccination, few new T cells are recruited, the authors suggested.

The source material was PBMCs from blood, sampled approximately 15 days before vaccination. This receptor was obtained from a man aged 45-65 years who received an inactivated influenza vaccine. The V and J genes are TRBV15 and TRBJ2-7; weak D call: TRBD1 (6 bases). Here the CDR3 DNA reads TGTGCCACCAGCCGCGAGAGCAGGGGCAGAGCCTACGAGCAGTACTTC. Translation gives CATSRESRGRAYEQYF. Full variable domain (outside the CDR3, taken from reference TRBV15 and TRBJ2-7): DAMVIQNPRYQVTQFGKPVTLSCSQTLNHNVMYWYQQKSSQAPKLLFHYYDKDFNNEADTPDNFQSRRPNTSFCFLDIRSPGLGDTAMYLCATSRESRGRAYEQYFGPGTRLTVT.